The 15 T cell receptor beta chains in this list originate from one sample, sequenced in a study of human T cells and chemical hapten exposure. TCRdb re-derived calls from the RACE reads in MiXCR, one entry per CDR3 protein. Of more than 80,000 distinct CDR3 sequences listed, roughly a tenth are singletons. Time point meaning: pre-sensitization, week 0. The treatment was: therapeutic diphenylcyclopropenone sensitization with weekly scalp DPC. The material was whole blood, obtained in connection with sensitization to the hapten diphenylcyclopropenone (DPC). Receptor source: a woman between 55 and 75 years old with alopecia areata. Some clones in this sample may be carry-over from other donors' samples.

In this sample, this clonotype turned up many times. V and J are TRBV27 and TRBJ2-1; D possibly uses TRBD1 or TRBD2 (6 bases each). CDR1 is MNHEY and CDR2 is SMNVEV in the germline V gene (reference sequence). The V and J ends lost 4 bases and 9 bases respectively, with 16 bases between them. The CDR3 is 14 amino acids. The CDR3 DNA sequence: TGTGCCAGCAGTTGGGGGGCCAATGATGGTGAGCAGTTCTTC. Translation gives CASSWGANDGEQFF.

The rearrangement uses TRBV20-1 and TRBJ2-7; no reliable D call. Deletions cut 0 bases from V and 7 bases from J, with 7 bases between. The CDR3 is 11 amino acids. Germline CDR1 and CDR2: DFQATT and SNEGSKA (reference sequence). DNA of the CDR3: TGCAGTGCTAGAGATCTCCGGGAGCAGTACTTC. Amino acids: CSARDLREQYF.

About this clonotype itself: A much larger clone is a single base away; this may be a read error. CDR3 nucleotide sequence: TGCGCCAGCAGCTTGTGGACTCCGAGGACAGATACGCGGTATTTT. This encodes CASSLWTPRTDTRYF. The chain recombines TRBV5-1 with TRBJ2-3, with D possibly matching TRBD1 (6 bases). Per germline, CDR1 SGHRS and CDR2 YFSETQ. The CDR3 is 15 residues long.

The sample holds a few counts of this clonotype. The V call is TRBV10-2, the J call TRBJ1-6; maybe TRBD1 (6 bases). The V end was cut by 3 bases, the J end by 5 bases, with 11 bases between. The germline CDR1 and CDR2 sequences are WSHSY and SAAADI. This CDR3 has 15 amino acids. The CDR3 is CASSEPTGNNSPLHF. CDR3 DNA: TGCGCCAGCAGTGAACCGACAGGCAATAATTCACCCCTCCACTTT.

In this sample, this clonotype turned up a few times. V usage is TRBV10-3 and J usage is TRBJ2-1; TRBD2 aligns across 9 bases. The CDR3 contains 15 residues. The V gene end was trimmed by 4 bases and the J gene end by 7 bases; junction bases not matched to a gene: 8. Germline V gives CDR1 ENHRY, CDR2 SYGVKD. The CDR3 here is CAISGQAGGLNEQFF. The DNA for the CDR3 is TGTGCCATCAGTGGGCAGGCGGGGGGGCTAAATGAGCAGTTCTTC.

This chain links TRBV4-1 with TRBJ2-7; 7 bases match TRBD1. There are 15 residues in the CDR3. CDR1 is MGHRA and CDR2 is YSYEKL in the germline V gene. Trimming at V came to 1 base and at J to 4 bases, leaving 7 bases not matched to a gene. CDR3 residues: CASSQADRTPYEQYF. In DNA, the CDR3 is TGCGCCAGCAGCCAAGCGGACAGGACCCCTTACGAGCAGTACTTC.

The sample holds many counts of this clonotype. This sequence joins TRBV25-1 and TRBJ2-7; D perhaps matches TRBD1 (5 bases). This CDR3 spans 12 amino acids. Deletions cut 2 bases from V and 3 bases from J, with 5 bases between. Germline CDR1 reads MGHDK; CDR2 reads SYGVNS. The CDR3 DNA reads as TGTGCCAGCAGTGAACAGGGCTACGAGCAGTACTTC. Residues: CASSEQGYEQYF.

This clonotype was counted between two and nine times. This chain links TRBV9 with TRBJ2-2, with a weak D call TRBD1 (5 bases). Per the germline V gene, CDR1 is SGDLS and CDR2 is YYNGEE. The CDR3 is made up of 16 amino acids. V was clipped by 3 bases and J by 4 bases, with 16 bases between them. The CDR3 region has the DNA TGTGCCAGCAGCGGCCAGGGTATGGTCGTCACCGGGGAGCTGTTTTTT. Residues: CASSGQGMVVTGELFF.

The chain's CDR3 is CSVEFGGETQYF. CDR3 coding DNA: TGCAGCGTTGAATTCGGGGGAGAGACCCAGTACTTC. This chain links TRBV29-1 with TRBJ2-5, with D possibly TRBD2 on 6 matching bases. The CDR3 has 12 amino acids. Germline V gives CDR1 SQVTM, CDR2 ANQGSEA. V lost 2 bases to trimming and J lost 4 bases, with 8 bases between them. The full variable domain, in which reference TRBV29-1 and TRBJ2-5 provide the parts outside the CDR3, is SAVISQKPSRDICQRGTSLTIQCQVDSQVTMMFWYRQQPGQSLTLIATANQGSEATYESGFVIDKFPISRPNLTFSTLTVSNMSPEDSSIYLCSVEFGGETQYFGPGTRLLVL.

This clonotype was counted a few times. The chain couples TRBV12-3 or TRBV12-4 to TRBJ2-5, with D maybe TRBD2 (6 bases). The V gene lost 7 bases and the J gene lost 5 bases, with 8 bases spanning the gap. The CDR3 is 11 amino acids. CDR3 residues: CASNRGETQYF. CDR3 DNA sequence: TGTGCCAGCAATCGGGGGGAGACCCAGTACTTC.

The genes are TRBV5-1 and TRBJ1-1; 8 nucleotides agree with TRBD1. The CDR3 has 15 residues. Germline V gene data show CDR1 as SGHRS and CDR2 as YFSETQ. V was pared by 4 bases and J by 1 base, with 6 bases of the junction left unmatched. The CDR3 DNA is TGCGCCAGCAGCCAACGTGGGACAGGGAACACTGAAGCTTTCTTT. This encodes CASSQRGTGNTEAFF.

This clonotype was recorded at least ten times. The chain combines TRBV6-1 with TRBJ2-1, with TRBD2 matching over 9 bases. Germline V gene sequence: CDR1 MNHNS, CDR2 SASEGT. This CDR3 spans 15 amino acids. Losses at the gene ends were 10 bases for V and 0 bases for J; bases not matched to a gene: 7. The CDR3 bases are TGTGCCACCCAAGCGGGGGGTAACTCCTACAATGAGCAGTTCTTC. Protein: CATQAGGNSYNEQFF.

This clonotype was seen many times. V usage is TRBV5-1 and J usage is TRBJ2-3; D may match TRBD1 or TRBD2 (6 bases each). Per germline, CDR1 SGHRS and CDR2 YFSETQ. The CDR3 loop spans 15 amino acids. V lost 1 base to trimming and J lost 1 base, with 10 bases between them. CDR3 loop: CASSLPGAGTDTQYF. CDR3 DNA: TGCGCCAGCAGCTTGCCGGGGGCAGGCACAGATACGCAGTATTTT.

Here the CDR3 reads CASRLGQGSETQYF. DNA of the CDR3: TGTGCCAGCAGGCTGGGACAGGGATCAGAGACCCAGTACTTC. V is TRBV6-6 and J is TRBJ2-5; 9 bases fit TRBD1. V was pared by 6 bases and J by 4 bases, with 6 bases of the junction left unmatched. Per germline, CDR1 MNHNY and CDR2 SVGAGI (reference sequence). The CDR3 has 14 residues.

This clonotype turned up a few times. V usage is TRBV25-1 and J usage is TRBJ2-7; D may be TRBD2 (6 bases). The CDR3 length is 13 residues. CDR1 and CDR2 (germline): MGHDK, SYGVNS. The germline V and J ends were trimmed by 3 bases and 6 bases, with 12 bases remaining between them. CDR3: CASSERDRAEQYF. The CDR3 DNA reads TGTGCCAGCAGTGAGCGGGATAGGGCCGAGCAGTACTTC.